These 9 T cell receptor beta chains came from one sample sequenced in a study of blood T cell repertoires in COVID-19. The data were produced by immunoSEQ multiplex PCR, yet TCRdb's version contains in-frame clones alone and is incomplete. The data hold 95,000 to 120,000 clones, with about 88% observed a single time. The sequenced material came from peripheral blood. The receptors derive from an older woman who had recovered from COVID-19.

This clone was detected once. The chain employs TRBV30 and TRBJ1-1, with D possibly TRBD1 on 5 matching bases. Germline V gene sequence: CDR1 GTSNPN, CDR2 SVGIG (reference sequence). CDR3 length: 13 residues. V was trimmed by 8 bases and J by 1 base, leaving 14 bases between them. The CDR3, as DNA: TGTGCCGGGTGGGGAACAGGGAACACTGAAGCTTTCTTT. Its protein product is CAGWGTGNTEAFF.

The chain has TRBV27 and TRBJ2-1; TRBD2 aligns across 9 bases. CDR1 and CDR2 (germline): MNHEY, SMNVEV (reference sequence). This CDR3 has 15 residues. V was clipped by 3 bases and J by 2 bases; unmatched bases: 2. CDR3 nucleotide sequence: TGTGCCAGCAGTTTCGTAGCGGGAGCCTACAATGAGCAGTTCTTC. Amino acid sequence: CASSFVAGAYNEQFF.

The chain couples TRBV7-2 to TRBJ2-2; unclear D gene. The CDR3 runs to 15 residues. V was pared by 4 bases and J by 5 bases, with 14 bases between. Looked up from germline, CDR1 is SGHTA and CDR2 is FQGNSA. The chain's CDR3 is CASSSDSPGTGELFF. Written as DNA, the CDR3 is TGTGCCAGCAGCTCCGACTCCCCCGGGACCGGGGAGCTGTTTTTT.

J is TRBJ1-1 and V is TRBV5-1, with 7 bases lining up with TRBD1. After removal of 7 bases from V and 4 bases from J, the junction contained 7 bases not matched to a gene. This CDR3 is built from 13 residues. The germline V gene has CDR1 SGHRS and CDR2 YFSETQ. The CDR3 DNA reads as TGCGCCAGCGTCTCTCAGGGGGGCACTGAAGCTTTCTTT. It encodes CASVSQGGTEAFF.

This clone was recorded a few times. The gene calls are TRBV19 and TRBJ1-5, with D possibly matching TRBD1 (5 bases). With 10 bases removed from V and 4 bases from J, the gap between germline ends came to 14 bases. Germline V lookup: CDR1 LNHDA, CDR2 SQIVND (reference sequence). CDR3 length equals 13 residues. The CDR3 bases are TGTGCCACTACGCTTCAGGGTAATCAGCCCCAGCATTTT. Translating gives CATTLQGNQPQHF.

The chain recombines TRBV2 with TRBJ2-3, with 8 bases that match TRBD2. CDR1 and CDR2 (germline): SNHLY, FYNNEI. The CDR3 runs to 15 residues. V gave up 11 bases and J gave up 6 bases; unmatched junction bases: 16. The CDR3 sequence is CASRGGPWVEDTQYF. CDR3 in DNA: TGTGCCTCCCGGGGGGGACCCTGGGTTGAGGATACGCAGTATTTT.

V usage is TRBV18 and J usage is TRBJ1-1; D might be TRBD1 (5 bases). Germline CDR1 KGHSH, CDR2 LQKENI. Trimming stripped 3 bases from V and 1 base from J, with 12 bases between. This CDR3 is 15 amino acids long. CDR3 in amino acids: CASSPLGQGNTEAFF. The CDR3 DNA is TGTGCCAGCTCACCTTTGGGCCAGGGGAACACTGAAGCTTTCTTT. The variable domain in full, completed from reference TRBV18 and TRBJ1-1, reads NAGVMQNPRHLVRRRGQEARLRCSPMKGHSHVYWYRQLPEEGLKFMVYLQKENIIDESGMPKERFSAEFPKEGPSILRIQQVVRGDSAAYFCASSPLGQGNTEAFFGQGTRLTVV.

This sequence joins TRBV5-1 and TRBJ2-2; D might be TRBD2 (5 bases). The CDR3 is made up of 16 amino acids. V was clipped by 4 bases and J by 3 bases, with 16 bases between them. Per germline, CDR1 SGHRS and CDR2 YFSETQ. CDR3 loop: CASSPPPAVYTGELFF. For the CDR3, the DNA is TGCGCCAGCAGCCCCCCACCAGCGGTCTACACCGGGGAGCTGTTTTTT.

The V and J genes are TRBV29-1 and TRBJ1-2; D may be TRBD1 (5 bases). Germline V lookup: CDR1 SQVTM, CDR2 ANQGSEA. Trimming stripped 7 bases from V and 0 bases from J, with 15 bases between. The CDR3 runs to 14 residues. CDR3 loop: CSASGLQANYGYTF. The CDR3 DNA is TGCAGCGCCTCGGGACTCCAAGCTAACTATGGCTACACCTTC.